The clone carrying this TCR beta chain came up once. Its antigen is currently unknown. CDR3 size: 17 residues. V lost 3 bases and J lost 3; bases outside the gene matches: 14. Germline V gene data show CDR1 as SQVTM and CDR2 as ANQGSEA. The data stem from a study of CD8+ T cells in alopecia areata. This sample's treatment: oral pan-JAK inhibitor, 5-10 mg twice daily. Samples from alopecia areata patients were lesional scalp punch biopsies and peripheral blood. Whole-study results and caveats: In scalp and blood during tofacitinib, many expanded lesional clones persisted. In scalp samples, resident alphabeta T cells of normal skin are also sequenced.

cDNA prepared by RNA extraction and subsequent reverse transcription served as the template for sequencing. TCRdb's table, derived via immunoSEQ multiplex PCR, lists solely in-frame clones and lacks some. Altogether 200,000 or so clones are present, 58% being singletons, with the ten largest covering 5% to 6%. The TCR was taken from a human donor with alopecia areata. This sample comprised CD4+ T cells sorted from blood, obtained at week 24, from a patient treated with tofacitinib. The chain couples TRBV29-1 to TRBJ2-7; 10 bases line up with TRBD2. This chain's CDR3 is CSVEGRAGGIVGYEQYF. CDR3 in DNA: TGCAGCGTTGAGGGTCGAGCGGGAGGGATTGTTGGCTACGAGCAGTACTTC.